A single sample gave rise to the 27 T cell receptor beta chains below, sequenced in a study of blood T cells in healthy people across ages. Then a second PCR, running roughly 7 to 11 cycles, was carried out with a sample-barcoded 5' primer and a J-beta primer mix. Using its own MiXCR run on the 5' RACE reads, TCRdb lists one record per CDR3 protein. The sample contains over 950,000 distinct CDR3 sequences, 35% to 40% of which appear only once. Sequenced material: blood. Every receptor here comes from a young man in good health.

This chain connects TRBV12-3 or TRBV12-4 to TRBJ1-6; D not certain. Trimming took 6 bases from V and 5 from J, leaving 14 bases between them. CDR3 length equals 15 residues. The CDR3 DNA reads TGTGCCAGCAGCCAGAACACAGCTAATAATTCACCCCTCCACTTT. It is translated as CASSQNTANNSPLHF.

The chain joins TRBV28 to TRBJ2-4; D possibly corresponds to TRBD2 (5 bases). This CDR3 is 16 amino acids long. CDR1 and CDR2 from the germline V gene are MDHEN and SYDVKM. Trimming shortened V by 3 bases and J by 0 bases, and 12 bases separated the two germline ends. CDR3 in DNA: TGTGCCAGCAGTTTGGTGGAGGATCTAGCCAAAAACATTCAGTACTTC. This codes for CASSLVEDLAKNIQYF.

The chain combines TRBV7-2 with TRBJ2-2; 8 nucleotides line up with TRBD1. Germline V CDR1 and CDR2: SGHTA, FQGNSA. The length of the CDR3 is 15 residues. V shed 7 bases, J shed 4 bases, and the junction held 8 bases outside the gene matches. In nucleotides, the CDR3 is TGTGCCAGCACCAAGGACAGGGTTGGCACCGGGGAGCTGTTTTTT. Translation gives CASTKDRVGTGELFF.

This clonotype was seen more than once but under ten times. V and J are TRBV11-2 and TRBJ2-3; 15 bases are shared with TRBD2. Germline loops: CDR1 SGHAT, CDR2 FQNNGV. This CDR3 region has 16 residues. Trimming removed 3 bases from V and 7 bases from J; junction bases left unmatched: 5. The CDR3 sequence is CASSFRTSGGEYTQYF. The CDR3 DNA reads as TGTGCCAGCAGCTTTCGGACTAGCGGGGGGGAGTATACGCAGTATTTT.

This clonotype was recorded at least ten times. The rearrangement links TRBV5-1 to TRBJ2-1, with D tentatively TRBD1 (6 bases). This CDR3 comprises 14 residues. Germline CDR1 and CDR2: SGHRS and YFSETQ. Trimming stripped 6 bases from V and 0 bases from J, with 10 bases between. The CDR3 reads CASNGQSSYNEQFF. CDR3 coding DNA: TGCGCCAGCAACGGACAGAGCTCCTACAATGAGCAGTTCTTC.

This clonotype was observed many times. This chain connects TRBV7-2 to TRBJ2-3, with D perhaps assigned TRBD1 or TRBD2 (5 bases each). Deletions cut 5 bases from V and 2 bases from J, with 11 bases between. The germline V gene has CDR1 SGHTA and CDR2 FQGNSA. The CDR3 runs 14 residues. The CDR3 DNA reads TGTGCCAGCAGCGACGGGGCCTTCACAGATACGCAGTATTTT. This gives the protein CASSDGAFTDTQYF.

This clonotype was counted once. The CDR3 region has the DNA TGTGCCAGCAGCGTAAATTGGGTGAACACTGAAGCTTTCTTT. This sequence encodes CASSVNWVNTEAFF. This sequence joins TRBV7-2 and TRBJ1-1; D not resolved. This CDR3 has 14 amino acids. The ends were cut back, 5 bases at V and 0 bases at J, with 10 bases in the middle. Germline values: CDR1 SGHTA, CDR2 FQGNSA. The complete variable domain, with remaining parts taken from reference TRBV7-2 and TRBJ1-1, reads GAGVSQSPSNKVTEKGKDVELRCDPISGHTALYWYRQSLGQGLEFLIYFQGNSAPDKSGLPSDRFSAERTGGSVSTLTIQRTQQEDSAVYLCASSVNWVNTEAFFGQGTRLTVV.

This chain uses TRBV6-6 with TRBJ1-5; 9 positions agree with TRBD1. The CDR3 is 16 amino acids. J lost 3 bases, V lost 0 bases, and 3 bases had no gene match. Germline assignment: CDR1 MNHNY and CDR2 SVGAGI (reference sequence). The CDR3 here is CASSYSGQGYNQPQHF. The CDR3 DNA reads as TGTGCCAGCAGTTACTCGGGACAGGGTTACAATCAGCCCCAGCATTTT.

The chain employs TRBV29-1 and TRBJ2-3, with D tentatively TRBD1 (6 bases). Germline V gene sequence: CDR1 SQVTM, CDR2 ANQGSEA. CDR3 length equals 13 residues. V was shortened by 8 bases and J by 2 bases, with 14 bases between the two germline ends. The CDR3 nucleotides are TGCAGCCTTGGACAGCCTTCCACAGATACGCAGTATTTT. This gives the protein CSLGQPSTDTQYF.

This clonotype was found a few times. The chain employs TRBV14 and TRBJ1-2; no clear D gene. CDR3 length equals 13 residues. Germline V gene data show CDR1 as SGHDN and CDR2 as FVKESK. Trimming cost V 3 bases and J 2 bases, with 7 bases left between them. The CDR3 region has the DNA TGTGCCAGCAGCCATTCCAGAAACTATGGCTACACCTTC. It encodes CASSHSRNYGYTF.

To note about this clonotype: A much larger clonotype is one base distant, so this may be a read error. The rearrangement joins TRBV10-3 to TRBJ2-1; TRBD1 is a possible D gene (7 bases). V was clipped by 1 base and J by 7 bases, with 14 bases between them. Germline assignment: CDR1 ENHRY and CDR2 SYGVKD. The CDR3 contains 15 residues. The CDR3 reads CAISEYRGGGNEQFF. CDR3 bases: TGTGCCATCAGTGAGTACAGGGGTGGAGGGAATGAGCAGTTCTTC.

The V gene is TRBV7-9, the J gene TRBJ2-3, with 7 positions matching TRBD1. Germline V lookup: CDR1 SEHNR, CDR2 FQNEAQ (reference sequence). This CDR3 region has 19 residues. V dropped 4 bases and J dropped 2; count of bases not matched to a gene: 18. The DNA of the CDR3 is TGTGCCAGCAGCTACCCGTACGACCTGATACAGGGGTACACAGATACGCAGTATTTT. Protein: CASSYPYDLIQGYTDTQYF. The entire variable domain, with the rest obtained from reference TRBV7-9 and TRBJ2-3, is as follows: DTGVSQNPRHKITKRGQNVTFRCDPISEHNRLYWYRQTLGQGPEFLTYFQNEAQLEKSRLLSDRFSAERPKGSFSTLEIQRTEQGDSAMYLCASSYPYDLIQGYTDTQYFGPGTRLTVL.

The rearrangement links TRBV7-2 to TRBJ2-1, with a possible D match to TRBD1 (5 bases). The length of the CDR3 is 15 residues. V lost 1 base and J 9 bases, leaving 16 bases between the germline ends. CDR1 and CDR2 (germline): SGHTA, FQGNSA. The CDR3 loop is CASSLDSDVTVEQFF. The CDR3 nucleotides are TGTGCCAGCAGCTTAGATTCCGACGTGACAGTTGAGCAGTTCTTC.

The rearrangement uses TRBV12-3 or TRBV12-4 and TRBJ1-4; D uncertain. With 7 bases removed from V and 4 bases from J, the gap between germline ends came to 16 bases. This CDR3 comprises 15 residues. The CDR3 spells CASTYQPVLNEKLFF. In DNA form, the CDR3 reads TGTGCCAGCACCTACCAACCCGTACTTAATGAAAAACTGTTTTTT.

The CDR3 loop is CASSGQGRMNTEAFF. The CDR3 DNA sequence: TGTGCCAGCAGCGGACAGGGCCGGATGAACACTGAAGCTTTCTTT. The chain uses TRBV9 and TRBJ1-1, with 7 bases fitting TRBD1. The CDR3 covers 15 residues. The J segment lost 0 bases and the V segment lost 3 bases, leaving 5 bases of the junction unmatched. The germline gives CDR1 SGDLS, CDR2 YYNGEE.

This clonotype was picked up a small number of times. This chain connects TRBV6-6 to TRBJ1-1, with TRBD1 as a possible D gene (6 bases). The CDR3 sequence is 15 residues long. V lost 5 bases to trimming and J lost 1 base, with 14 bases between them. Looked up from germline, CDR1 is MNHNY and CDR2 is SVGAGI (reference sequence). This chain's CDR3 is CASSDSDRQNTEAFF. The CDR3, as DNA: TGTGCCAGCAGTGATTCCGACAGGCAGAACACTGAAGCTTTCTTT.

The V and J genes are TRBV7-2 and TRBJ2-3, with a tentative D call TRBD1 (6 bases). The germline CDR1 and CDR2 sequences are SGHTA and FQGNSA. The CDR3 runs to 15 residues. The ends were cut back, 4 bases at V and 3 bases at J, with 14 bases in the middle. CDR3: CASSSGHLNTDTQYF. DNA of the CDR3: TGTGCCAGCAGCTCGGGACACCTTAATACAGATACGCAGTATTTT.

The CDR3 is CSGVFRDEQYF. The CDR3 region has the DNA TGCAGCGGTGTATTCCGGGACGAGCAGTACTTC. V is TRBV29-1 and J is TRBJ2-7; no reliable D call. The V end was cut by 7 bases, the J end by 5 bases, with 12 bases between. CDR3 length: 11 residues. Germline V gives CDR1 SQVTM, CDR2 ANQGSEA.

This sequence joins TRBV28 and TRBJ2-5; 8 bases map to TRBD1. The J call is in doubt because the DNA end fits TRBJ2-7 better. Per the germline V gene, CDR1 is MDHEN and CDR2 is SYDVKM. The CDR3 contains 15 residues. Here the CDR3 reads CASSTSRTGFDEQYF. CDR3 DNA: TGTGCCAGCAGTACTTCTAGGACAGGGTTTGACGAGCAGTACTTC.

Only a few counts were recorded for this clonotype. This chain joins TRBV6-2 or TRBV6-3 and TRBJ1-1; 10 bases are a match to TRBD1. Trimming at V came to 8 bases and at J to 5 bases, leaving 8 bases not matched to a gene. CDR3 length: 14 amino acids. Germline loops: CDR1 MNHEY, CDR2 SVGEGT. The CDR3 loop reads CASRRTGGGTEAFF. Here the CDR3 DNA reads TGTGCCAGCCGACGGACAGGGGGTGGTACTGAAGCTTTCTTT.

This clonotype was detected a few times. This chain uses TRBV28 with TRBJ2-4; 8 nucleotides line up with TRBD1. Germline CDR1 and CDR2: MDHEN and SYDVKM. V gave up 7 bases and J gave up 4 bases; unmatched junction bases: 9. This CDR3 is built from 15 residues. CDR3 residues: CASTPRTGLKNIQYF. In DNA form, the CDR3 reads TGTGCCAGCACCCCCCGGACAGGGCTAAAAAACATTCAGTACTTC.

The chain is built from TRBV9 and TRBJ1-4; 7 bases line up with TRBD1. V was clipped by 3 bases and J by 4 bases; unmatched bases: 6. The CDR3 totals 15 residues. Germline values: CDR1 SGDLS, CDR2 YYNGEE. The CDR3 bases are TGTGCCAGCAGCGAGGACCGGGACAGTAATGAAAAACTGTTTTTT. This sequence encodes CASSEDRDSNEKLFF.

The chain couples TRBV12-3 or TRBV12-4 to TRBJ1-6; possibly TRBD1 for D (5 bases). V was pared by 3 bases and J by 5 bases, with 11 bases between. This CDR3 is built from 15 residues. The CDR3 nucleotides are TGTGCCAGCAGTTTCGATGGGGCAAATAATTCACCCCTCCACTTT. Encoded protein: CASSFDGANNSPLHF.

In its sample, this clonotype was seen a few times. The V call is TRBV3-1, the J call TRBJ2-5; 7 bases match TRBD2. The CDR3 is 15 amino acids. Germline V lookup: CDR1 LGHDT, CDR2 YNNKEL (reference sequence). Germline trimming cut 4 bases from V and 5 bases from J; bases unmatched to any gene: 10. CDR3 region: CASSPDPVAGETQYF. CDR3 DNA sequence: TGTGCCAGCAGCCCGGATCCAGTAGCGGGCGAGACCCAGTACTTC.

This clonotype occurred a few times. This rearrangement joins TRBV29-1 to TRBJ1-2; D gene ambiguous. Germline-derived CDR1 and CDR2 are SQVTM and ANQGSEA. The V gene lost 6 bases and the J gene lost 5 bases, with 16 bases spanning the gap. The CDR3 runs to 13 residues. The DNA for the CDR3 is TGCAGCGTGAGGCCCGGGGAGGAGTATGGCTACACCTTC. It yields the protein CSVRPGEEYGYTF. Based on the CDR3 plus reference TRBV29-1 and TRBJ1-2, the full variable domain is SAVISQKPSRDICQRGTSLTIQCQVDSQVTMMFWYRQQPGQSLTLIATANQGSEATYESGFVIDKFPISRPNLTFSTLTVSNMSPEDSSIYLCSVRPGEEYGYTFGSGTRLTVV.

The chain has TRBV7-9 and TRBJ1-2; D might be TRBD1 (5 bases). The CDR3 loop spans 15 amino acids. The V gene's germline CDR1 is SEHNR and CDR2 FQNEAQ (reference sequence). V was shortened by 5 bases and J by 2 bases, with 15 bases between the two germline ends. The CDR3 is CASSDGDRPNYGYTF. The CDR3 DNA is TGTGCCAGCAGCGACGGGGACCGACCGAACTATGGCTACACCTTC.

The chain couples TRBV9 to TRBJ1-6, with TRBD1 matching over 7 bases. V trimming: 0 bases; J trimming: 11 bases; junction bases outside the gene matches: 5. From germline, CDR1 is SGDLS and CDR2 YYNGEE. This CDR3 has 14 amino acids. In nucleotides, the CDR3 is TGTGCCAGCAGCGTAGGTACAGGGGACCCACCCCTCCACTTT. It codes for CASSVGTGDPPLHF.